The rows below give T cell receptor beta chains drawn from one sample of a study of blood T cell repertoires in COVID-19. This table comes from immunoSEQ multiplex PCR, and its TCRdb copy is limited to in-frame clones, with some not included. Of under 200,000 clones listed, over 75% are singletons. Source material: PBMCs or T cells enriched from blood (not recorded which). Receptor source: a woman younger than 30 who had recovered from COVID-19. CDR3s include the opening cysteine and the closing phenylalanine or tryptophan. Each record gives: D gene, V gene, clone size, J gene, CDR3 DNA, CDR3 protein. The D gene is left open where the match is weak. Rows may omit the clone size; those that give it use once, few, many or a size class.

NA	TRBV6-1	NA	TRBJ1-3	TGTGCCAGCAGTGATGGGGCGTTCATCTCTGGAAACACCATATATTTT	CASSDGAFISGNTIYF
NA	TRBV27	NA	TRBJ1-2	TGTGCCAGCAGACCCAGGGCTTACGACCCTCGCTACACCTTC	CASRPRAYDPRYTF
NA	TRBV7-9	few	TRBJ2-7	TGTGCCAGCGGCTGGTTAGACAGACAACCGTACGAGCAGTACTTC	CASGWLDRQPYEQYF
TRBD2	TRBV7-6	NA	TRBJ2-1	TGTGCCAGCAGCTTACCTAGCGGGAGGGCTGGCGAGCAGTTCTTC	CASSLPSGRAGEQFF
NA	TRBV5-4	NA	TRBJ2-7	TGTGCCAGCAGCTTGGAAGGACTACCGTACGAGCAGTACTTC	CASSLEGLPYEQYF
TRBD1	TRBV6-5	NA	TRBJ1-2	TGTGCCAGCAGAGGACAGGGAACCCTCTATGGCTACACCTTC	CASRGQGTLYGYTF
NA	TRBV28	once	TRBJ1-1	TGTGCCAGCAGTTTATCTGAGGGAACTGAAGCTTTCTTT	CASSLSEGTEAFF
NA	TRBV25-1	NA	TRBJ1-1	TGTGCCAGCAGTGACAGGGTGATGGCTGAAGCTTTCTTT	CASSDRVMAEAFF
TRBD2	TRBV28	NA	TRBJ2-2	TGTGCCAGCGTTGGTTCAGCGGGAGAAACCGGGGAGCTGTTTTTT	CASVGSAGETGELFF
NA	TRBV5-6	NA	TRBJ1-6	TGTGCCAGCAGCTTGGGGCAGGGTACCCTCCACTTT	CASSLGQGTLHF
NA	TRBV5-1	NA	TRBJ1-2	TGCGCCAGCAGCTTGGACAGGGTCGAAGGCTACACCTTC	CASSLDRVEGYTF
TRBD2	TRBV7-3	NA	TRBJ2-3	TGTGCCAGCGAACTAGCGGGAGTTCGGGGGGATACGCAGTATTTT	CASELAGVRGDTQYF
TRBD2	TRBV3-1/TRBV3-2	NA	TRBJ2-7	TGTGCCAGCAGCCTACTGAGCGGGGGGCTACCCTACGAGCAGTACTTC	CASSLLSGGLPYEQYF
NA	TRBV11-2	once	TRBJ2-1	TGTGCCAGCAGCCTATGGGGGGGCTCGCAGTCTGAGCAGTTCTTC	CASSLWGGSQSEQFF
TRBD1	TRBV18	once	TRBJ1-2	TGTGCCAGCTCACCAAATGGACAGGGGGATGGCTACACCTTC	CASSPNGQGDGYTF
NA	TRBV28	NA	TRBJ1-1	TGTGCCAGCCATCCCCGGGGAAGCATGAACACTGAAGCTTTCTTT	CASHPRGSMNTEAFF
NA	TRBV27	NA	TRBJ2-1	TGTGCCAGCAGTTTTCCAAGGGGCGATATGGATGAGCAGTTCTTC	CASSFPRGDMDEQFF
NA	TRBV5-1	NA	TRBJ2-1	TGCGCCAGCAGCTTGAGAACAGGGAAGAGGGGTGAGCAGTTCTTC	CASSLRTGKRGEQFF
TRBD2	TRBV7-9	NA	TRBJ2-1	TGTGCCAGCAGCCTTAGACTAGCGGGATCAGTCAATGAGCAGTTCTTC	CASSLRLAGSVNEQFF
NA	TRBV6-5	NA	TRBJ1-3	TGTGCCAGCAGTTACGCGCAGGGGGGAAACACCATATATTTT	CASSYAQGGNTIYF
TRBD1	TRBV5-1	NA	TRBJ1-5	TGCGCCAGCAGCACCGGACAGGGGGGAAATCAGCCCCAGCATTTT	CASSTGQGGNQPQHF
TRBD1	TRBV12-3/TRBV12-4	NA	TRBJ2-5	TGTGCCAGCAGCACAGGGGTGGGGGAGACCCAGTACTTC	CASSTGVGETQYF
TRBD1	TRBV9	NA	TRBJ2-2	TGTGCCAGCAGCGTAGTGACAGGGGGCATAGGCACCGGGGAGCTGTTTTTT	CASSVVTGGIGTGELFF
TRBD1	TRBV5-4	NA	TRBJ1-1	TGTGCCAGCAGCCCGGGACAGGGGGCGGCTTTCTTT	CASSPGQGAAFF